Below are 21 T cell receptor beta chains sequenced from a single sample in a study of control samples from healthy donors and cancer patients. The repertoire was sequenced with immunoSEQ multiplex PCR; TCRdb's copy has only in-frame clones and lacks some. Of about 130,000 clones in the sample, roughly 92% are singletons; the top ten hold 0.5% to 0.7%. Sequencing used PBMCs. Receptors were obtained from an elderly man with head and neck cancer.

J is TRBJ1-3 and V is TRBV9; 7 nucleotides line up with TRBD1. Looked up from germline, CDR1 is SGDLS and CDR2 is YYNGEE. The V gene end was trimmed by 0 bases and the J gene end by 4 bases; junction bases not matched to a gene: 7. The CDR3 consists of 16 residues. In DNA form, the CDR3 reads TGTGCCAGCAGCGTAGTGGGACAGCAACCCGGAAACACCATATATTTT. The encoded protein is CASSVVGQQPGNTIYF.

J is TRBJ2-7 and V is TRBV6-5; 9 nucleotides align to TRBD1. CDR1 is MNHEY and CDR2 is SVGAGI in the germline V gene. This CDR3 is 14 amino acids long. V lost 8 bases and J lost 3; bases outside the gene matches: 8. The DNA of the CDR3 is TGTGCCAGCTGGCCCCGGACAGGGGACTACGAGCAGTACTTC. Translation: CASWPRTGDYEQYF.

This chain connects TRBV7-8 to TRBJ1-1; no clear D. V lost 1 base, J lost 5 bases, and 11 bases lay in between. Germline assignment: CDR1 SGHVS and CDR2 FQNEAQ. The CDR3 extends over 14 amino acids. The CDR3 here is CASSLESLRTEAFF. The DNA for the CDR3 is TGTGCCAGCAGCTTAGAGTCCCTCCGGACTGAAGCTTTCTTT.

The rearrangement uses TRBV2 and TRBJ2-5; TRBD2 matches 7 bases. CDR3 length equals 14 residues. Per the germline V gene, CDR1 is SNHLY and CDR2 is FYNNEI. The V gene end was trimmed by 10 bases and the J gene end by 2 bases; junction bases not matched to a gene: 10. This chain's CDR3 is CATQAGWGQETQYF. In nucleotides, the CDR3 is TGTGCCACCCAAGCGGGGTGGGGTCAAGAGACCCAGTACTTC.

J is TRBJ1-2 and V is TRBV2; 12 bases fit TRBD1. Germline values: CDR1 SNHLY, CDR2 FYNNEI. With 5 bases clipped from V and 6 bases from J, the junction kept 4 bases outside the gene matches. CDR3 length: 14 amino acids. CDR3 in DNA: TGTGCCAGCAGTTTGGGACAGGGGGCGCATGGCTACACCTTC. It translates to CASSLGQGAHGYTF.

V and J are TRBV4-2 and TRBJ1-6, with 7 nucleotides matching TRBD1. Germline loops: CDR1 LGHNA, CDR2 YNFKEQ. The CDR3 is 15 residues long. The V gene end was trimmed by 0 bases and the J gene end by 10 bases; junction bases not matched to a gene: 6. The CDR3, as DNA: TGTGCCAGCAGCCAAGATGAGGGACAGACCTCACCCCTCCACTTT. Encoded protein: CASSQDEGQTSPLHF.

The rearrangement uses TRBV10-2 and TRBJ2-3, with 11 bases lining up with TRBD2. The germline gives CDR1 WSHSY, CDR2 SAAADI. V dropped 2 bases and J dropped 2; count of bases not matched to a gene: 6. This CDR3 contains 17 residues. CDR3 in DNA: TGCGCCAGCAGTGAGATGTCTAGCGGGGGGTTCACAGATACGCAGTATTTT. It specifies CASSEMSSGGFTDTQYF.

This clone was detected once. The J gene is TRBJ1-6, the V gene TRBV7-9; D is uncertain. This CDR3 is 12 amino acids long. Germline V gene data show CDR1 as SEHNR and CDR2 as FQNEAQ (reference sequence). V was cut by 3 bases and J by 10 bases, with 7 bases left in between. CDR3 sequence: CASSFDFSPLHF. CDR3 in DNA: TGTGCCAGCAGCTTTGACTTCTCACCCCTCCACTTT. The variable domain in full, with the rest retrieved from reference TRBV7-9 and TRBJ1-6, is DTGVSQNPRHKITKRGQNVTFRCDPISEHNRLYWYRQTLGQGPEFLTYFQNEAQLEKSRLLSDRFSAERPKGSFSTLEIQRTEQGDSAMYLCASSFDFSPLHFGNGTRLTVT.

The chain links TRBV10-3 to TRBJ1-5, with TRBD1 identical over 8 bases. The CDR3 totals 16 residues. Germline lookup yields CDR1 ENHRY and CDR2 SYGVKD. With V trimmed by 0 bases and J by 6 bases, 7 bases remained unmatched. The CDR3: CAISESPGQVGQPQHF. In DNA, the CDR3 is TGTGCCATCAGTGAGTCACCGGGACAGGTTGGTCAGCCCCAGCATTTT.

A single count supports this clone. The rearrangement uses TRBV6-2 or TRBV6-3 and TRBJ1-1, with TRBD1 as a possible D gene (5 bases). Germline V gene lookup returns CDR1 MNHEY and CDR2 SVGEGT. The V end lost 1 base, the J end lost 1 base, and 13 bases lay between the germline ends. This CDR3 has 16 amino acids. The CDR3 here is CASSYFRGLGNTEAFF. In nucleotides, the CDR3 is TGTGCCAGCAGTTACTTCCGGGGGTTGGGGAACACTGAAGCTTTCTTT.

V usage is TRBV5-1 and J usage is TRBJ2-1; D call uncertain. Germline V CDR1 and CDR2: SGHRS, YFSETQ. V lost 0 bases and J 8 bases, leaving 6 bases between the germline ends. The CDR3 is 12 amino acids. The DNA for the CDR3 is TGCGCCAGCAGCTTGGAATTCGATGAGCAGTTCTTC. Translating gives CASSLEFDEQFF.

This chain uses TRBV6-4 with TRBJ1-1, with TRBD1 as a possible D gene (6 bases). CDR3 length: 15 residues. The V gene's germline CDR1 is MRHNA and CDR2 SNTAGT. V was shortened by 4 bases and J by 0 bases, with 12 bases between the two germline ends. The CDR3 bases are TGTGCCAGCAGTGCATCGACAGGTATGAACACTGAAGCTTTCTTT. Protein sequence: CASSASTGMNTEAFF.

The rearrangement joins TRBV5-1 to TRBJ2-2; maybe TRBD2 (5 bases). The V end lost 5 bases, the J end lost 1 base, and 6 bases lay between the germline ends. The germline V gene encodes CDR1 SGHRS and CDR2 YFSETQ. The CDR3 length is 13 residues. The CDR3 region is CASRAVNTGELFF. CDR3 DNA sequence: TGCGCCAGCAGAGCGGTGAACACCGGGGAGCTGTTTTTT.

The chain is built from TRBV4-1 and TRBJ2-3; possibly TRBD2 for D (6 bases). The CDR3 is 16 residues long. Trimming removed 3 bases at V and 2 bases at J, with 15 bases between. CDR1 is MGHRA, CDR2 YSYEKL, per germline. CDR3 sequence (DNA): TGCGCCAGCAGCCACTATGGCGGGGCCTACACAGATACGCAGTATTTT. Translation: CASSHYGGAYTDTQYF.

With regard to this clone: Other nucleotide sequences from this sample produce the same CDR3. This chain joins TRBV2 and TRBJ2-7, with D hard to call. In germline, CDR1 is SNHLY, CDR2 FYNNEI. Trimming took 4 bases from V and 3 from J, leaving 10 bases between them. The CDR3 loop spans 13 amino acids. The chain's CDR3 is CASSVPGFYEQYF. In DNA form, the CDR3 reads TGTGCCAGCAGTGTTCCCGGGTTCTACGAGCAGTACTTC.

The count of this clone is one. J is TRBJ2-7 and V is TRBV18; TRBD1 agrees at 9 bases. There are 14 residues in the CDR3. With 2 bases clipped from V and 5 bases from J, the junction kept 4 bases outside the gene matches. Germline lookup yields CDR1 KGHSH and CDR2 LQKENI. The CDR3 region has the DNA TGTGCCAGCTCACCAACAGGGGGCCGGAACGAGCAGTACTTC. Protein: CASSPTGGRNEQYF.

This clone was recorded only once. V usage is TRBV6-5 and J usage is TRBJ1-4; the D is unclear. This CDR3 region has 14 residues. Germline lookup yields CDR1 MNHEY and CDR2 SVGAGI. The germline V and J ends were trimmed by 2 bases and 8 bases, with 12 bases remaining between them. CDR3 bases: TGTGCCAGCAGTTACACCCACGCGAGGGAAAAACTGTTTTTT. It encodes CASSYTHAREKLFF.

The chain uses TRBV5-4 and TRBJ1-5; D uncertain. The V end lost 4 bases, the J end lost 4 bases, and 6 bases lay between the germline ends. CDR1 SGHNT and CDR2 YYREEE come from the germline V gene (reference sequence). The CDR3 covers 12 residues. CDR3 region: CASSAGNQPQHF. The DNA for the CDR3 is TGTGCCAGCAGCGCCGGGAATCAGCCCCAGCATTTT. Combining the CDR3 with reference TRBV5-4 and TRBJ1-5 gives the whole variable domain ETGVTQSPTHLIKTRGQQVTLRCSSQSGHNTVSWYQQALGQGPQFIFQYYREEENGRGNFPPRFSGLQFPNYSSELNVNALELDDSALYLCASSAGNQPQHFGDGTRLSIL.

The V gene is TRBV4-1, the J gene TRBJ1-3; 8 bases fit TRBD1. J gave up 2 bases and V 4 bases, and 13 bases lay outside the gene matches. CDR3 length equals 18 residues. Germline lookup yields CDR1 MGHRA and CDR2 YSYEKL. In DNA, the CDR3 is TGCGCCAGCAGCCCTACAGGGTCAACAGGGGGGACTGGAAACACCATATATTTT. This translates into CASSPTGSTGGTGNTIYF.

The gene calls are TRBV5-4 and TRBJ1-1; possible D gene TRBD1, 6 bases. V lost 2 bases, J lost 1 base, and 12 bases lay in between. Per the germline V gene, CDR1 is SGHNT and CDR2 is YYREEE (reference sequence). The CDR3 loop spans 15 amino acids. As DNA, the CDR3 is TGTGCCAGCAGCTTACCAAAGACAGGGAACACTGAAGCTTTCTTT. Protein sequence: CASSLPKTGNTEAFF.

This chain links TRBV6-6 with TRBJ2-1; 9 positions match TRBD1. Germline assignment: CDR1 MNHNY and CDR2 SVGAGI (reference sequence). The CDR3 is made up of 15 amino acids. Losses at the gene ends were 2 bases for V and 10 bases for J; bases not matched to a gene: 9. The CDR3 DNA reads TGTGCCAGCAGTTACCCGGACAGGGGCCGAAGGGAGCAGTTCTTC. Translating it yields CASSYPDRGRREQFF.